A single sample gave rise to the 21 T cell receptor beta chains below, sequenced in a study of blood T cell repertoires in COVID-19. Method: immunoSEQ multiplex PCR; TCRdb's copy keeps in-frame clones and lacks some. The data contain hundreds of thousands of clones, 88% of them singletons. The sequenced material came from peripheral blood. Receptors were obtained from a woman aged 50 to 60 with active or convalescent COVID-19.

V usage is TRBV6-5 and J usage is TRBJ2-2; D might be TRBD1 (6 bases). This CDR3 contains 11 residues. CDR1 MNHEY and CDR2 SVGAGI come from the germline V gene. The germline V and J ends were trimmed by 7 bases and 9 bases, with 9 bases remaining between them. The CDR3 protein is CASTTGRELFF. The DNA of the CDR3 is TGTGCCAGCACTACAGGGAGGGAGCTGTTTTTT.

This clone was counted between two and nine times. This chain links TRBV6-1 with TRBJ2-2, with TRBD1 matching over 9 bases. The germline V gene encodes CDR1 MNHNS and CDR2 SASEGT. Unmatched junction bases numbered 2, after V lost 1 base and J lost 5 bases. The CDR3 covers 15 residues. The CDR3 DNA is TGTGCCAGCAGTGAAGGGGGACAGGGAACCGGGGAGCTGTTTTTT. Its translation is CASSEGGQGTGELFF.

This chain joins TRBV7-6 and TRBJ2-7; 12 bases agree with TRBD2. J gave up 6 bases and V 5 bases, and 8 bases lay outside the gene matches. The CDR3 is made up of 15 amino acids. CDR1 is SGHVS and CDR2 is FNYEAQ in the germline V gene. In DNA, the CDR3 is TGTGCCAGCAGCACCAGACTAGCGGGAGTCTCCGAGCAGTACTTC. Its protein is CASSTRLAGVSEQYF.

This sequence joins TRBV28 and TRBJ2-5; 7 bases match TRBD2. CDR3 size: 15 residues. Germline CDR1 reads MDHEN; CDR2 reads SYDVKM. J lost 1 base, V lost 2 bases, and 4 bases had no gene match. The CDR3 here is CASSLGAGLQETQYF. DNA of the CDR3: TGTGCCAGCAGTTTAGGAGCGGGGCTCCAAGAGACCCAGTACTTC.

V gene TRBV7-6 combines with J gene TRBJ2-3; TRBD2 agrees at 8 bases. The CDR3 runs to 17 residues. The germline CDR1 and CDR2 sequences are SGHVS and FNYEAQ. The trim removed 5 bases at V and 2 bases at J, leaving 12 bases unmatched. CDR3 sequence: CASSRGTSGLYTDTQYF. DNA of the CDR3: TGTGCCAGCAGCCGAGGAACTAGCGGCCTCTACACAGATACGCAGTATTTT.

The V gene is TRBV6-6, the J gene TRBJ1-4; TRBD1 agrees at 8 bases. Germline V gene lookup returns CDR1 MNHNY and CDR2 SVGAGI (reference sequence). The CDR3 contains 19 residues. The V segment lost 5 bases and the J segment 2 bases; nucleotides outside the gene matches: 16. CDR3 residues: CASSPGTGGNWGTNEKLFF. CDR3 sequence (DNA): TGTGCCAGCAGTCCCGGGACAGGAGGCAACTGGGGCACTAATGAAAAACTGTTTTTT.

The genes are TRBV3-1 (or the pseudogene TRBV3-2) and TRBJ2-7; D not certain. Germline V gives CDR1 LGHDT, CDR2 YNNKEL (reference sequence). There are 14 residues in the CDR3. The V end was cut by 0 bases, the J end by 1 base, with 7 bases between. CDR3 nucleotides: TGTGCCAGCAGCCAAGATCCGGGTTCCTACGAGCAGTACTTC. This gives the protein CASSQDPGSYEQYF.

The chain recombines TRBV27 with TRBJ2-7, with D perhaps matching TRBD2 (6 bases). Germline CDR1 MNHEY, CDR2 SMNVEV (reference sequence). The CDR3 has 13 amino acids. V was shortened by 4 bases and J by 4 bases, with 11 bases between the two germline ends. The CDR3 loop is CASSWGLSYEQYF. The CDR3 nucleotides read TGTGCCAGCAGTTGGGGACTCAGTTACGAGCAGTACTTC.

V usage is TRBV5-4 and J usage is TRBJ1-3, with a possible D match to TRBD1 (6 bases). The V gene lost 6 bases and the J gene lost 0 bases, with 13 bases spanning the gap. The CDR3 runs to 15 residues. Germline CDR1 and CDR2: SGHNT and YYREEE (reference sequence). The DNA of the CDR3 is TGTGCCAGCACGGGGGGCCCGAGCTCTGGAAACACCATATATTTT. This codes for CASTGGPSSGNTIYF.

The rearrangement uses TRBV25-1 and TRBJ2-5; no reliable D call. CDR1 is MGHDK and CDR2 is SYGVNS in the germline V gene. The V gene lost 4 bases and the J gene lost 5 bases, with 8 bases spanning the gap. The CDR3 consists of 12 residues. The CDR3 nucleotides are TGTGCCAGCAGTGGGCCCAAGGAGACCCAGTACTTC. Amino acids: CASSGPKETQYF.

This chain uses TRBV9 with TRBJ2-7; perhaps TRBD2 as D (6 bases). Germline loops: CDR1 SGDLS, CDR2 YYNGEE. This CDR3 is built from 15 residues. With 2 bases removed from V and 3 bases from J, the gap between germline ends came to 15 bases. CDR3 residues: CASSVGTEGIYEQYF. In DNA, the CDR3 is TGTGCCAGCAGCGTCGGGACTGAAGGAATCTACGAGCAGTACTTC. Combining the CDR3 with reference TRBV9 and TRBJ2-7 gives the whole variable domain DSGVTQTPKHLITATGQRVTLRCSPRSGDLSVYWYQQSLDQGLQFLIQYYNGEERAKGNILERFSAQQFPDLHSELNLSSLELGDSALYFCASSVGTEGIYEQYFGPGTRLTVT.

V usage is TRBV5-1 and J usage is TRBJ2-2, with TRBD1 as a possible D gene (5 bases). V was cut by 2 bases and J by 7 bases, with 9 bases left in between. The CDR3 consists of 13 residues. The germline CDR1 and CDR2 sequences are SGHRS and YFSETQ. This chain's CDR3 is CASSFKGHGELFF. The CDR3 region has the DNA TGCGCCAGCAGCTTCAAGGGGCACGGGGAGCTGTTTTTT.

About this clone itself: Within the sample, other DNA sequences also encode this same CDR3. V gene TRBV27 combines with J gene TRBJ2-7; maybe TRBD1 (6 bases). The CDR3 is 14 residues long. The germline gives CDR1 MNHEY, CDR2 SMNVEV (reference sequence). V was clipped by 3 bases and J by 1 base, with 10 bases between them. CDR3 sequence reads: CASSFGGSSYEQYF. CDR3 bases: TGTGCCAGCAGTTTTGGGGGCTCGTCCTACGAGCAGTACTTC.

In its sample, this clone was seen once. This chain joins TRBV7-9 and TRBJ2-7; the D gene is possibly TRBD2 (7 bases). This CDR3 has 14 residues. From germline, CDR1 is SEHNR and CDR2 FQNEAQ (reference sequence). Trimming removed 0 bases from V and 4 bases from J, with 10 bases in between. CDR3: CASSLAGGAYEQYF. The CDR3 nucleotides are TGTGCCAGCAGCTTAGCAGGGGGGGCATACGAGCAGTACTTC. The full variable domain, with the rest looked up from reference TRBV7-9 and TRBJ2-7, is DTGVSQNPRHKITKRGQNVTFRCDPISEHNRLYWYRQTLGQGPEFLTYFQNEAQLEKSRLLSDRFSAERPKGSFSTLEIQRTEQGDSAMYLCASSLAGGAYEQYFGPGTRLTVT.

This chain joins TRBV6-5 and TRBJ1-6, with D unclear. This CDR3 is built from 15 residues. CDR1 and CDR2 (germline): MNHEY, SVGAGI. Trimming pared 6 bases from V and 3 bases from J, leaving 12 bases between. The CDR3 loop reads CASSLRRDYNSPLHF. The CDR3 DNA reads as TGTGCCAGCAGCCTCCGCCGGGACTATAATTCACCCCTCCACTTT.

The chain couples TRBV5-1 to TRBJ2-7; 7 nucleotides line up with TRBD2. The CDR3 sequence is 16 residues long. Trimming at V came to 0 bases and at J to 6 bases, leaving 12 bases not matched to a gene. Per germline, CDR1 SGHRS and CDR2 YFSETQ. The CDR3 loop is CASSLGGGEISREQYF. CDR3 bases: TGCGCCAGCAGCTTGGGTGGGGGGGAAATAAGCCGCGAGCAGTACTTC. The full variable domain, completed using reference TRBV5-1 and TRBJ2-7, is KAGVTQTPRYLIKTRGQQVTLSCSPISGHRSVSWYQQTPGQGLQFLFEYFSETQRNKGNFPGRFSGRQFSNSRSEMNVSTLELGDSALYLCASSLGGGEISREQYFGPGTRLTVT.

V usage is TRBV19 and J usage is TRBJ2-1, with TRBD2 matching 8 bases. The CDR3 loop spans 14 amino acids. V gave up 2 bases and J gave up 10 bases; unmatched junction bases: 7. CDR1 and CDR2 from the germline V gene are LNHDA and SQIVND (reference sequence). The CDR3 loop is CASSIRSGGGEQFF. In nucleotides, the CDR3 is TGTGCCAGTAGTATAAGAAGCGGGGGTGGGGAGCAGTTCTTC. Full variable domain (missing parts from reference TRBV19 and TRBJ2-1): DGGITQSPKYLFRKEGQNVTLSCEQNLNHDAMYWYRQDPGQGLRLIYYSQIVNDFQKGDIAEGYSVSREKKESFPLTVTSAQKNPTAFYLCASSIRSGGGEQFFGPGTRLTVL.

The CDR3 DNA reads as TGTGCCAGCAGTCTAAGGGACAGTCCTTCTAGAGAGCAGTACTTC. This encodes CASSLRDSPSREQYF. The chain employs TRBV27 and TRBJ2-7, with 7 positions matching TRBD1. Germline CDR1 MNHEY, CDR2 SMNVEV (reference sequence). The CDR3 runs to 15 residues. The J segment lost 7 bases and the V segment lost 5 bases, leaving 14 bases of the junction unmatched.

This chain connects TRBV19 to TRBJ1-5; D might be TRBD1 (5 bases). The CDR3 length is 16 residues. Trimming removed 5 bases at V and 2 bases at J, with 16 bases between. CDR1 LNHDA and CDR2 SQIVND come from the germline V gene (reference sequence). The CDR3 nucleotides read TGTGCCAGTAGTTCCCCGCGGAGGGGAGGCAATCAGCCCCAGCATTTT. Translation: CASSSPRRGGNQPQHF.

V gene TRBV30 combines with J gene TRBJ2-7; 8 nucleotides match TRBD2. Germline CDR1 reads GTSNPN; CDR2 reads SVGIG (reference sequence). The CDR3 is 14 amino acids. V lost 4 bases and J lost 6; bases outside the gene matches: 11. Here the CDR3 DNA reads TGTGCCTGGACCGTTAGCGGGGTCTGGAGCGAGCAGTACTTC. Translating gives CAWTVSGVWSEQYF.

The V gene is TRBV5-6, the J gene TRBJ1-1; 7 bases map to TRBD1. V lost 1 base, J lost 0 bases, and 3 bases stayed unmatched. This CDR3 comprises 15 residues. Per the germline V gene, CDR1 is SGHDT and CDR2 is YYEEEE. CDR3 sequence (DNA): TGTGCCAGCAGCTTGCCCGGGACAGTGAACACTGAAGCTTTCTTT. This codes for CASSLPGTVNTEAFF.